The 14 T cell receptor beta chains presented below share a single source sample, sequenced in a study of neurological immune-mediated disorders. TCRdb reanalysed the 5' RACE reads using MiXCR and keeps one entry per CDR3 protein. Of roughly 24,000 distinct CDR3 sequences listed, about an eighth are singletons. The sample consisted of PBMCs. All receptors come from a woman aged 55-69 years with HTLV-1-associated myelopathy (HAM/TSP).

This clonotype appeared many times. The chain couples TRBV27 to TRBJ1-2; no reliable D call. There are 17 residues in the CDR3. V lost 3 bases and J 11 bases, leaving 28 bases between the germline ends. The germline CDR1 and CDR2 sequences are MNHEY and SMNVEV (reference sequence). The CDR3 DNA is TGTGCCAGCAGTTTGAGAGGCAGAAGAGGCGACTACTATAGGTACACCTTC. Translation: CASSLRGRRGDYYRYTF.

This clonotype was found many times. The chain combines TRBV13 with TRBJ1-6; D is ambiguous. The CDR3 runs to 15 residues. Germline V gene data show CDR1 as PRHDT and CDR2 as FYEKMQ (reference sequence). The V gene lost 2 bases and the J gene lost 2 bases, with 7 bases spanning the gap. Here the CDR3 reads CASSLNDPYNSPLHF. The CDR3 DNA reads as TGTGCCAGCAGCTTAAATGACCCCTATAATTCACCCCTCCACTTT.

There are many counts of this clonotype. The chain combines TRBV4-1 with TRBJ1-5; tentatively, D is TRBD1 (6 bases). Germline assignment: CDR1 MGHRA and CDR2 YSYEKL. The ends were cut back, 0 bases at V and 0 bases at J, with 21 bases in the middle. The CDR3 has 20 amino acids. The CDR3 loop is CASSQESAGAHQFSNQPQHF. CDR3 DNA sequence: TGCGCCAGCAGCCAAGAAAGCGCAGGGGCCCACCAATTTAGCAATCAGCCCCAGCATTTT.

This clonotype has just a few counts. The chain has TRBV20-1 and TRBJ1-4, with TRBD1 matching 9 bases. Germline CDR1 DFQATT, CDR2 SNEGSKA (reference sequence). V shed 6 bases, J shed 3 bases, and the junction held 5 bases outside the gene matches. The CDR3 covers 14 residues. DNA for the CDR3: TGCAGTGCGATCCGGGACAGGGCTAATGAAAAACTGTTTTTT. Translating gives CSAIRDRANEKLFF.

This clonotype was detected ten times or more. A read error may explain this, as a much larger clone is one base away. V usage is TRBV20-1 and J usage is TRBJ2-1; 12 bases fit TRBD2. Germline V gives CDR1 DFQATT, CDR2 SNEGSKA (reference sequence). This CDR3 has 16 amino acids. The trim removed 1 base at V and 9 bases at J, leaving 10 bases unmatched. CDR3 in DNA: TGCAGTGCTAGAGTCCGGGAACTAGCGGGAGGTGGTGAGCAGTTCTTC. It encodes CSARVRELAGGGEQFF.

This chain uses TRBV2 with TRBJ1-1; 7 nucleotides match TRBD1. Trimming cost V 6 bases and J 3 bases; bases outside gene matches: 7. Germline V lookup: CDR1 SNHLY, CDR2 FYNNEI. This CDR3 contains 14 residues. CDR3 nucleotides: TGTGCCAGCAGGAACAGGGGTGGGTACACTGAAGCTTTCTTT. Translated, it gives CASRNRGGYTEAFF.

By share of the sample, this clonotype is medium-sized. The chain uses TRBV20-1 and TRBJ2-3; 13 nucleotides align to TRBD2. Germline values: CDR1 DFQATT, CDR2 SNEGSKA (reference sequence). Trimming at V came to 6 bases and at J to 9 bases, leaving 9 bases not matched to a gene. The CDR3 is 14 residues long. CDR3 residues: CSAGLAGASGTQYF. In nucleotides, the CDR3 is TGCAGTGCAGGACTAGCGGGGGCTTCAGGGACGCAGTATTTT.

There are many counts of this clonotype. The CDR3 loop is CASSLESMDGTQYF. The DNA for the CDR3 is TGCGCCAGCAGCTTGGAGAGTATGGACGGGACTCAGTACTTC. The genes are TRBV5-1 and TRBJ2-4, with D possibly called TRBD1 or TRBD2 (5 bases each). Germline V gene sequence: CDR1 SGHRS, CDR2 YFSETQ. This CDR3 has 14 residues. The ends were cut back, 0 bases at V and 12 bases at J, with 16 bases in the middle.

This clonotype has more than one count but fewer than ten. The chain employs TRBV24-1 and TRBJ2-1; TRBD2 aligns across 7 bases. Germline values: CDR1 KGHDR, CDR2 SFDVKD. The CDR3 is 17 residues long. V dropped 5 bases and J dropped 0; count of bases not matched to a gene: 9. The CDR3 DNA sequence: TGTGCCACCAGTGCCCGGAAACTAGCGAGCTCCTACAATGAGCAGTTCTTC. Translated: CATSARKLASSYNEQFF.

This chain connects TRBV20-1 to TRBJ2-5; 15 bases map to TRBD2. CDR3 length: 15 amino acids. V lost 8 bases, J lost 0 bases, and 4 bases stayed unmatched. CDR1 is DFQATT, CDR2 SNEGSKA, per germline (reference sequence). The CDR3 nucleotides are TGCAGTCCGGGACTAGCGGGGGGCCACCAAGAGACCCAGTACTTC. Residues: CSPGLAGGHQETQYF.

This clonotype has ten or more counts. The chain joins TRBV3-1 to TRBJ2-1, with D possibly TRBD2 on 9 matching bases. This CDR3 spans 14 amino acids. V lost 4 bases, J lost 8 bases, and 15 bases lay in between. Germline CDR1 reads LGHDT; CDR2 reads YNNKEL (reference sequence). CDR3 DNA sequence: TGTGCCAGCAGCCCAGGGGGCGGGGGGGATGAGCAGTTCTTC. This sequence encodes CASSPGGGGDEQFF.

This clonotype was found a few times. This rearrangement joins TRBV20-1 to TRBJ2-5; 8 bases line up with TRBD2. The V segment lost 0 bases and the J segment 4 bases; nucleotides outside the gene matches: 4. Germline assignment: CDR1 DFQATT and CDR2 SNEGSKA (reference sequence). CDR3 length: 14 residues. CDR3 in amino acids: CSARDPGGAETQYF. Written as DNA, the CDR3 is TGCAGTGCTAGAGATCCGGGGGGGGCAGAGACCCAGTACTTC.

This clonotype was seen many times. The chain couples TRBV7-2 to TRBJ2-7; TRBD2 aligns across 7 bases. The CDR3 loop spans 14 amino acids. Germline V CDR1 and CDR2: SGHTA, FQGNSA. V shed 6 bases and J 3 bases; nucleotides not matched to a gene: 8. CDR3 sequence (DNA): TGTGCCAGCAGTCAAAGGGGAGGGCTCTACGAGCAGTACTTC. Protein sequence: CASSQRGGLYEQYF.

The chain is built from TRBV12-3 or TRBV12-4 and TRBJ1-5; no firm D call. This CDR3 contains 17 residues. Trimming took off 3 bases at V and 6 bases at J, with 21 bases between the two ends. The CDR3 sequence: CASSLGGPGEGIQPQHF. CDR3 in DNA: TGTGCCAGCAGTTTGGGTGGACCGGGTGAGGGCATTCAGCCCCAGCATTTT.